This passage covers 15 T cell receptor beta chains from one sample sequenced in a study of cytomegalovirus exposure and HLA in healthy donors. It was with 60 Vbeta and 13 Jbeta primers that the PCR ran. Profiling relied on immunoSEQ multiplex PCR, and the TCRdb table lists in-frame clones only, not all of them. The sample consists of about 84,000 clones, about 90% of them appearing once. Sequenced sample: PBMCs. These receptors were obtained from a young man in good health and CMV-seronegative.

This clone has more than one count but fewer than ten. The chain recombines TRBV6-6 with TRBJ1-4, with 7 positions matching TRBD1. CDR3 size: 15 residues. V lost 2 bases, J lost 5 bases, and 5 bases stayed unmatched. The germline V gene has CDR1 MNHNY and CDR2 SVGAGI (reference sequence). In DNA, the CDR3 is TGTGCCAGCAGTTACCGACAGGGCCCGAATGAAAAACTGTTTTTT. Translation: CASSYRQGPNEKLFF.

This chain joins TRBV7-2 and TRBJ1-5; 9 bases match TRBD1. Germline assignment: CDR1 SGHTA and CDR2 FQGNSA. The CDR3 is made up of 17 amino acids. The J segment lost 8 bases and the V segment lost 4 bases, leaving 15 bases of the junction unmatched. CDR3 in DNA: TGTGCCAGCAGCTCAATGGGGGGACAGGGTATCGGAAAGCCCCAGCATTTT. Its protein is CASSSMGGQGIGKPQHF.

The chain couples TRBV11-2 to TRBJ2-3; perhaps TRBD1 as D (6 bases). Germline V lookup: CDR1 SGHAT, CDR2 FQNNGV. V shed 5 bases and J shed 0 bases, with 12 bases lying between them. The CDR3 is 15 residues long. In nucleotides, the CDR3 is TGTGCCAGCAGCCTGGACAGACGAAGCACAGATACGCAGTATTTT. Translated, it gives CASSLDRRSTDTQYF.

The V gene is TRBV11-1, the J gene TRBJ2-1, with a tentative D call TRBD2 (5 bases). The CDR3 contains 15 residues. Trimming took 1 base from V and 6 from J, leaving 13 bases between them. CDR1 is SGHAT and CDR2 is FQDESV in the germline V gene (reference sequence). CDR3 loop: CASSLEVAGGNEQFF. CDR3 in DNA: TGTGCCAGCAGCTTAGAGGTGGCGGGCGGCAATGAGCAGTTCTTC.

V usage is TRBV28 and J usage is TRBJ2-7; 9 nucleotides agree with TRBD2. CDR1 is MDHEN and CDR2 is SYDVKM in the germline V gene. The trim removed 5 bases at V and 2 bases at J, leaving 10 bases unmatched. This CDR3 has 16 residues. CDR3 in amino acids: CASSPLPAGGPYEQYF. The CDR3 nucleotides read TGTGCCAGCAGTCCACTACCAGCGGGAGGACCCTACGAGCAGTACTTC.

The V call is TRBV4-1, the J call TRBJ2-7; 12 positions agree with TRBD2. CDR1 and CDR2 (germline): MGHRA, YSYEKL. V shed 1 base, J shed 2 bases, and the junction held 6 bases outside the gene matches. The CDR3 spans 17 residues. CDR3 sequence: CASSQALTSGRPYEQYF. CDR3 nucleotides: TGCGCCAGCAGCCAAGCCCTAACTAGCGGGAGGCCCTACGAGCAGTACTTC.

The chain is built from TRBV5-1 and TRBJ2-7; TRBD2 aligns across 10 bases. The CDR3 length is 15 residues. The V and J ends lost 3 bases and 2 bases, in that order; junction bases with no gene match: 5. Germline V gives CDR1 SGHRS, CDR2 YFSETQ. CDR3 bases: TGCGCCAGCAGCTACCAAGCGGGAGGGACCTACGAGCAGTACTTC. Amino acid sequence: CASSYQAGGTYEQYF.

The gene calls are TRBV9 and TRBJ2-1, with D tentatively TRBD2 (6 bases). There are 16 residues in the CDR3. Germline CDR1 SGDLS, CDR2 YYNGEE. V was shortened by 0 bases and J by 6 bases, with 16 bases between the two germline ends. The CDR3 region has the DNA TGTGCCAGCAGCGTAGGGGCAGCGGGCGGCCTCAATGAGCAGTTCTTC. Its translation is CASSVGAAGGLNEQFF.

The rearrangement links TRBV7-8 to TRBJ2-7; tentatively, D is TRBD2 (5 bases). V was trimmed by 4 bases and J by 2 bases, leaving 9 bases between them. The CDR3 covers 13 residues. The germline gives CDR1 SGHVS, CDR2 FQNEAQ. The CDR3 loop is CASSYGKTYEQYF. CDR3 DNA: TGTGCCAGCAGCTACGGGAAGACCTACGAGCAGTACTTC.

The CDR3 region is CASSERGTGRGEQYF. The CDR3, as DNA: TGTGCCAGCAGTGAAAGGGGGACAGGGCGCGGCGAGCAGTACTTC. J is TRBJ2-7 and V is TRBV6-1; 9 bases are shared with TRBD1. The CDR3 totals 15 residues. The V gene's germline CDR1 is MNHNS and CDR2 SASEGT. J lost 6 bases, V lost 2 bases, and 8 bases had no gene match.

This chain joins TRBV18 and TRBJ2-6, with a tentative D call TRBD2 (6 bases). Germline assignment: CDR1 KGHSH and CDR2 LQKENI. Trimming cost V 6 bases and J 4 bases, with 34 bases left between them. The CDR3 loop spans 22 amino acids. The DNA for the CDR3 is TGTGCCAGCTCGCCAATTTTAGCGGTGAGGGCCTCGGGTTCTCCGGGGGCCAACGTCCTGACTTTC. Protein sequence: CASSPILAVRASGSPGANVLTF.

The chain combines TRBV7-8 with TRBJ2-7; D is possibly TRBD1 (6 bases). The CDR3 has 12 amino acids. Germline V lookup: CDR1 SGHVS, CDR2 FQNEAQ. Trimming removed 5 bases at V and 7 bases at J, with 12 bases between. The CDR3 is CASSVQGFEQYF. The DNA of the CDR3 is TGTGCCAGCAGCGTACAGGGATTTGAGCAGTACTTC.

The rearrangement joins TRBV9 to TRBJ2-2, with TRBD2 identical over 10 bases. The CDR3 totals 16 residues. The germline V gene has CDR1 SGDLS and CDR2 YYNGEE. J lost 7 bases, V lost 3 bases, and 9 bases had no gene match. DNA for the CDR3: TGTGCCAGCAGCGACTGGACTAGCGGAGCAGGCGGGGAGCTGTTTTTT. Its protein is CASSDWTSGAGGELFF.

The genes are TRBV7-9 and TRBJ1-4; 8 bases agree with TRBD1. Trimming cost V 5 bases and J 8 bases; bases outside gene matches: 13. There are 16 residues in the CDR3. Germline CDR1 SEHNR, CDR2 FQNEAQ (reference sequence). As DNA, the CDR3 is TGTGCCAGCAGCCGACTTGGACAGGGAGTAAGGGAAAAACTGTTTTTT. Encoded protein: CASSRLGQGVREKLFF.

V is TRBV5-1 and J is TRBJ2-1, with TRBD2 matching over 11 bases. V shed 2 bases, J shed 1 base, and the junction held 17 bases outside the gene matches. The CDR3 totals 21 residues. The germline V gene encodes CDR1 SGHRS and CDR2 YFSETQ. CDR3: CASSFSPTSGSWGRSYNEQFF. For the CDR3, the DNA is TGCGCCAGCAGCTTCTCCCCAACTAGCGGGAGCTGGGGTCGATCCTACAATGAGCAGTTCTTC. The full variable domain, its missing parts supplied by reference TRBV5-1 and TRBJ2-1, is KAGVTQTPRYLIKTRGQQVTLSCSPISGHRSVSWYQQTPGQGLQFLFEYFSETQRNKGNFPGRFSGRQFSNSRSEMNVSTLELGDSALYLCASSFSPTSGSWGRSYNEQFFGPGTRLTVL.